A selection of T cell receptor beta chains follows, all from one sample in a study of CD8 T cells in ankylosing spondylitis. TCRdb re-derived calls from the 5' RACE reads in MiXCR, one entry per CDR3 protein. The table has about 220,000 distinct CDR3 sequences, roughly 6.6% seen once; the top ten hold 12% to 15%. Sequenced input: blood, either unsorted or a sorted T cell fraction (not recorded which). The receptors derive from a male donor with ankylosing spondylitis. Each CDR3 is given with its conserved first and last residue. A D gene is named only where the DNA matches it firmly. Not every row has a clone size; where given, it reads once, few, many or a size class.

>NA|NA|TRBV6-2/TRBV6-3|15|TRBJ2-2
CASRTPTANTGELFF
TGTGCCAGCAGAACCCCGACCGCTAACACCGGGGAGCTGTTTTTT
>NA|few|TRBV7-9|15|TRBJ2-4
CASSPPLVDKNIQYF
TGTGCCAGCAGCCCCCCTCTAGTAGACAAAAACATTCAGTACTTC
>NA|NA|TRBV29-1|14|TRBJ2-1
CSAMGRETYNEQFF
TGCAGCGCAATGGGACGGGAGACCTACAATGAGCAGTTCTTC
>NA|NA|TRBV2|12|TRBJ2-1
CASRGGLNEQFF
TGTGCCAGCAGGGGGGGGCTGAATGAGCAGTTCTTC
>TRBD1|many|TRBV9|15|TRBJ1-5
CASSVTGQGNQPQHF
TGTGCCAGCAGCGTAACGGGACAGGGAAATCAGCCCCAGCATTTT
>NA|many|TRBV6-5|17|TRBJ2-6
CASSYSGRRSGANVLTF
TGTGCCAGCAGTTACTCGGGACGCCGATCTGGGGCCAACGTCCTGACTTTC
>NA|many|TRBV6-4|15|TRBJ1-2
CASSGPGPRGYGYTF
TGTGCCAGCAGTGGACCCGGGCCCAGGGGCTATGGCTACACCTTC
>NA|NA|TRBV11-2|17|TRBJ1-4
CASSLSLVGATNEKLFF
TGTGCCAGCAGCTTATCCCTTGTGGGTGCAACTAATGAAAAACTGTTTTTT
>NA|many|TRBV15|17|TRBJ2-7
CATSRAWDSFYDHEQYF
TGTGCCACCAGCAGGGCTTGGGACTCATTTTACGACCACGAGCAGTACTTC
>NA|few|TRBV30|11|TRBJ1-1
CAWAGNTEAFF
TGTGCCTGGGCCGGAAACACTGAAGCTTTCTTT
>TRBD2|NA|TRBV11-2|15|TRBJ2-7
CASSTRGGENYEQYF
TGTGCCAGCAGCACTCGGGGGGGTGAGAACTACGAGCAGTACTTC
>NA|medium-sized|TRBV28|14|TRBJ2-3
CATLSLEGSDTQYF
TGTGCCACCCTCAGTCTAGAGGGATCCGATACGCAGTATTTT
>TRBD1|many|TRBV18|17|TRBJ2-7
CASSPQVDDRGFYEQYF
TGTGCCAGCTCACCGCAAGTAGACGACAGGGGGTTCTACGAGCAGTACTTC
>NA|NA|TRBV5-6|13|TRBJ2-7
CAMSLGAYYEQYF
TGTGCCATGAGCTTAGGGGCCTACTACGAGCAGTACTTC
>TRBD1|many|TRBV6-5|14|TRBJ2-2
CASSWTGETGELFF
TGTGCCAGCAGTTGGACAGGGGAAACCGGGGAGCTGTTTTTT
>NA|few|TRBV7-6|17|TRBJ2-3
CASSLVPSGIGPDTQYF
TGTGCCAGCAGCTTAGTACCGTCCGGGATTGGCCCAGATACGCAGTATTTT
>TRBD2|NA|TRBV24-1|14|TRBJ2-4
CATGDGGAQNIQYF
TGTGCCACCGGGGACGGGGGGGCCCAAAACATTCAGTACTTC
>NA|many|TRBV7-9|14|TRBJ1-4
CASSLVDAGEKLFF
TGTGCCAGCAGCTTAGTCGATGCCGGTGAAAAACTGTTTTTT
>TRBD2|many|TRBV7-9|16|TRBJ2-1
CASSLGISGGNNEQFF
TGTGCCAGCAGCTTAGGAATTAGCGGGGGAAACAATGAGCAGTTCTTC
>TRBD2|few|TRBV13|18|TRBJ2-5
CASSPTGTSGLYQETQYF
TGTGCCAGCAGCCCCACCGGGACTAGCGGGCTGTACCAAGAGACCCAGTACTTC
>NA|many|TRBV7-6|18|TRBJ2-3
CASNLLAGRDTFTDTQYF
TGTGCCAGCAACCTTCTTGCTGGAAGGGACACCTTCACAGATACGCAGTATTTT
>TRBD1|many|TRBV19|19|TRBJ1-1
CASIDRGASGREMNTEAFF
TGTGCCAGTATCGACAGGGGCGCGAGCGGAAGAGAGATGAACACTGAAGCTTTCTTT
>NA|many|TRBV7-9|15|TRBJ2-7
CASSLVQGVVLEQYF
TGTGCCAGCAGCTTAGTGCAGGGAGTCGTCCTGGAGCAGTACTTC
>NA|NA|TRBV7-8|15|TRBJ2-1
CASSSSSGSYNEQFF
TGTGCCAGCAGCTCTAGTAGCGGATCCTACAATGAGCAGTTCTTC
>NA|many|TRBV6-2/TRBV6-3|11|TRBJ1-1
CASSAGWLAFF
TGTGCCAGCAGCGCAGGGTGGCTGGCTTTCTTT
>NA|many|TRBV6-2/TRBV6-3|13|TRBJ1-2
CASSNRDWVSYTF
TGTGCCAGCAGTAACCGGGATTGGGTCAGCTACACCTTC
>NA|many|TRBV27|15|TRBJ1-4
CASTPEWGLREKLFF
TGTGCCAGCACCCCAGAGTGGGGGTTACGGGAAAAACTGTTTTTT
>NA|many|TRBV6-2/TRBV6-3|15|TRBJ1-5
CASQTMGEGSQPQHF
TGTGCCAGCCAAACCATGGGAGAAGGAAGTCAGCCCCAGCATTTT
>TRBD2|many|TRBV11-2|19|TRBJ2-1
CASSSLSIMTSGDYNEQFF
TGTGCCAGCAGCTCCCTTTCGATCATGACTAGCGGGGACTACAATGAGCAGTTCTTC
>TRBD1|many|TRBV7-2|14|TRBJ1-2
CATPPGQGIAGYTF
TGTGCCACCCCGCCGGGACAGGGTATCGCTGGCTACACCTTC
>TRBD1|many|TRBV29-1|14|TRBJ1-2
CSVESWTGRRGYTF
TGCAGCGTTGAATCTTGGACAGGGAGGAGGGGCTACACCTTC
>NA|many|TRBV7-4|12|TRBJ2-4
CASWGLKNIQYF
TGTGCCAGCTGGGGGCTTAAAAACATTCAGTACTTC